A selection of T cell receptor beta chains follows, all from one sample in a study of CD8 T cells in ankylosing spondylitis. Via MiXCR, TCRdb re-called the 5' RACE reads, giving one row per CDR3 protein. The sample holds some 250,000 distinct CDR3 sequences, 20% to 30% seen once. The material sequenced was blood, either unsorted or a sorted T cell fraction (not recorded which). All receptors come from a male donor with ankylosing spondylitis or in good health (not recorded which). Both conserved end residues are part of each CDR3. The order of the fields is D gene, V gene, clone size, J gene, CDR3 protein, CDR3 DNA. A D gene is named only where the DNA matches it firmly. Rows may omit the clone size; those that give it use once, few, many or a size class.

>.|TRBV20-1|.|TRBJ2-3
CSARDAQEVSDTQYF
TGCAGTGCTAGAGATGCACAGGAGGTCTCAGATACGCAGTATTTT
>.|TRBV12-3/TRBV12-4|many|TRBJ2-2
CASRSWARDTGELFF
TGTGCCAGCAGATCCTGGGCGAGGGACACCGGGGAGCTGTTTTTT
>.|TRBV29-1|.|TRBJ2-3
CSVGWRAGADTQYF
TGCAGCGTTGGATGGAGGGCCGGGGCAGATACGCAGTATTTT
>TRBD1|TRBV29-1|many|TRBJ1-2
CSVAATGGFTGYTF
TGCAGCGTGGCAGCGACAGGGGGCTTTACTGGCTACACCTTC
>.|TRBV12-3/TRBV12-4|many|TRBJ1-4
CASSLLGDPFEKLFF
TGTGCCAGCAGCTTGCTCGGGGACCCATTTGAAAAACTGTTTTTT
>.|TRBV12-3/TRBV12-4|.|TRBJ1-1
CASSYRADGSQAFF
TGTGCCAGCAGCTATAGAGCGGACGGCTCCCAGGCTTTCTTT
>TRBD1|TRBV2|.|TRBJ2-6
CASRGDRSGANVLTF
TGTGCCAGCAGGGGGGACAGATCTGGGGCCAACGTCCTGACTTTC
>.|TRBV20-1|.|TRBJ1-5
CSARLKNQPQHF
TGCAGTGCTAGATTAAAAAATCAGCCCCAGCATTTT
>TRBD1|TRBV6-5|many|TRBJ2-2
CASSYSLGTGGSGELFF
TGTGCCAGCAGTTACTCGTTAGGGACAGGGGGATCCGGGGAGCTGTTTTTT
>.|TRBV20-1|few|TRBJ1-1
CSARSAGDATEAFF
TGCAGTGCTAGATCCGCAGGGGACGCCACTGAAGCTTTCTTT
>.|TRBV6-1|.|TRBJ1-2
CASSEGTGYTF
TGTGCCAGCAGTGAGGGGACTGGCTACACCTTC
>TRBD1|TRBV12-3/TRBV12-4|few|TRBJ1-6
CASTDRGESPLHF
TGTGCCAGCACCGACAGGGGAGAGTCACCCCTCCACTTT
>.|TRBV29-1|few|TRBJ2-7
CSVETASGHEQYF
TGCAGCGTTGAAACGGCCTCCGGCCACGAGCAGTACTTC
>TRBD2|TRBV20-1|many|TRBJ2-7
CSASGTSYEQYF
TGCAGTGCTAGTGGGACTAGCTACGAGCAGTACTTC
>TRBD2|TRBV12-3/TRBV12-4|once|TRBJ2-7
CASSPVTAGGLYEQYF
TGTGCCAGCAGCCCGGTTACGGCGGGGGGGCTCTACGAGCAGTACTTC
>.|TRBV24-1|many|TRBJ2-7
CATSAGSYEQYF
TGTGCCACCAGTGCGGGTTCCTACGAGCAGTACTTC
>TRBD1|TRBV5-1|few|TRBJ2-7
CASSWDRGEQYF
TGCGCCAGCAGCTGGGACAGGGGCGAGCAGTACTTC
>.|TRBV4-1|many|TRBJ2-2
CASSQMNLVAPGELFF
TGCGCCAGCAGCCAGATGAACCTAGTAGCCCCCGGGGAGCTGTTTTTT
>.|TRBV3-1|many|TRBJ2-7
CASSQLGSYEQYF
TGTGCCAGCAGCCAACTTGGCTCCTACGAGCAGTACTTC
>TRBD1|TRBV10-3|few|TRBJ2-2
CAISETSGQGRTGELFF
TGTGCCATCAGTGAGACTTCAGGACAGGGACGCACCGGGGAGCTGTTTTTT
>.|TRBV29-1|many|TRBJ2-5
CSVGISQETQYF
TGCAGCGTTGGCATCTCCCAAGAGACCCAGTACTTC
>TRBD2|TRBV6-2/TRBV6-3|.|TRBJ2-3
CASSPRGGVTDTQYF
TGTGCCAGCAGCCCCCGGGGGGGGGTCACAGATACGCAGTATTTT
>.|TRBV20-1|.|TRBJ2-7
CSARDSDPQYF
TGCAGTGCTAGAGATTCGGACCCTCAGTACTTC
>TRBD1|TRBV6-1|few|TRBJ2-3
CASSRQGSADTQYF
TGTGCCAGCAGTAGACAGGGTAGCGCAGATACGCAGTATTTT
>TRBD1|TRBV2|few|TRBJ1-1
CASRDRADTEAFF
TGTGCCAGCAGGGACAGGGCCGACACTGAAGCTTTCTTT